The present TCR beta chain was sequenced within a study of T cell repertoires in ileal Crohn's disease. The wider study: Biopsies of inflamed ileum from the surgical specimen form M0 samples. Each sample's TCRB immunosequencing used about 470 nanograms of biopsy DNA.

This table comes from immunoSEQ multiplex PCR, and its TCRdb copy is limited to in-frame clones, with some not included. The top ten clones hold 11% to 15% of a sample with 13,000 to 15,000 clones, 70% to 85% of them seen once. Time point denoted: inflamed ileum from the surgical specimen. Included were adult ileal or ileocolonic Crohn's patients indicated for ileocolonic resection. CDR3 length equals 18 residues. CDR1 and CDR2 (germline): MGHRA, YSYEKL. The V gene end was trimmed by 4 bases and the J gene end by 5 bases; junction bases not matched to a gene: 11. This chain uses TRBV4-1 with TRBJ2-5; TRBD2 aligns across 15 bases. The specimen was ileal tissue. This receptor was taken from an adult with Crohn's disease. The CDR3 coding sequence is TGCGCCAGCAGCCCTAGGACTAGCGGGGGGGCCGGCGGGGAGACCCAGTACTTC. Its translation: CASSPRTSGGAGGETQYF.